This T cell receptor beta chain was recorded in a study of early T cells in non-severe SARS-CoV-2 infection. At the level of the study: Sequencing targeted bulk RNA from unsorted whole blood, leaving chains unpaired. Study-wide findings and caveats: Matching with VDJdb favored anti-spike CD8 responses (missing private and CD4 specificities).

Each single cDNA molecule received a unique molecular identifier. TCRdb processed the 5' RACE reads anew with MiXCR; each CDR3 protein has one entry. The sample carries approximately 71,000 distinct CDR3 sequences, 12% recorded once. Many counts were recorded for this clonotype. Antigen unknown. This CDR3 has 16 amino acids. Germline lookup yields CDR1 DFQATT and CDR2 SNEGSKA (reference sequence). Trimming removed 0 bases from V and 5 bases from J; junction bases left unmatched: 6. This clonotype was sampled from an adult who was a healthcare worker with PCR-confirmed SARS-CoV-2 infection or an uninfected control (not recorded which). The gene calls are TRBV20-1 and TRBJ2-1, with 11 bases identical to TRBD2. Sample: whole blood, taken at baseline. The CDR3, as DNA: TGCAGTGCTAGAGATCCTAGCGGGGGGAGAAACAATGAGCAGTTCTTC. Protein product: CSARDPSGGRNNEQFF.